Presented here are 27 T cell receptor beta chains from one specimen sequenced in a study of patients and donors after allogeneic stem cell transplantation. TCRdb reprocessed the RT-PCR reads with MiXCR, giving one entry per CDR3 protein. There are 400,000 to 450,000 distinct CDR3 sequences in the sample; roughly 17% occur only once, and 6% to 8% lies in the top ten. Material: blood, either unsorted or a sorted T cell fraction (not recorded which). These receptors originate from a human donor who was either an allogeneic HSCT recipient or a stem cell or donor lymphocyte infusion donor (not recorded which). It is not recorded whose cells these are; they may come from a transplant donor.

This chain links TRBV5-1 with TRBJ1-4; unclear D gene. Trimming pared 0 bases from V and 6 bases from J, leaving 18 bases between. Looked up from germline, CDR1 is SGHRS and CDR2 is YFSETQ. The CDR3 is 17 residues long. CDR3 in DNA: TGCGCCAGCAGCTTGGGTTCGGTGGCTCAACGGGATGAAAAACTGTTTTTT. Its protein product is CASSLGSVAQRDEKLFF.

The sample holds many counts of this clonotype. A junction end diverges from the germline sequence, so it may reflect a read error. The J gene is TRBJ2-7, the V gene TRBV5-1; D unclear. In germline, CDR1 is SGHRS, CDR2 YFSETQ. The CDR3 has 14 residues. In DNA, the CDR3 is TGTGCCAGCAGCTTAGGCGGCGGAACCTACGAGCAGTACTTC. Residues: CASSLGGGTYEQYF.

The V call is TRBV20-1, the J call TRBJ1-4; no reliable D call. V was cut by 0 bases and J by 0 bases, with 5 bases left in between. The CDR3 runs to 14 residues. Germline-derived CDR1 and CDR2 are DFQATT and SNEGSKA (reference sequence). CDR3: CSARERTTNEKLFF. CDR3 coding DNA: TGCAGTGCTAGAGAACGGACAACTAATGAAAAACTGTTTTTT.

The chain uses TRBV6-1 and TRBJ1-1, with D unresolved. The ends were cut back, 5 bases at V and 1 base at J, with 11 bases in the middle. The CDR3 loop spans 14 amino acids. The germline V gene encodes CDR1 MNHNS and CDR2 SASEGT. CDR3 sequence (DNA): TGTGCCAGCAGTAGAATGAACCCGAACACTGAAGCTTTCTTT. Amino acids: CASSRMNPNTEAFF.

In this sample, this clonotype turned up a few times. This chain uses TRBV15 with TRBJ1-1; 8 bases are a match to TRBD1. Germline assignment: CDR1 LNHNV and CDR2 YYDKDF (reference sequence). J was trimmed by 2 bases and V by 0 bases; bases with no gene match: 8. The CDR3 has 17 amino acids. The CDR3 bases are TGTGCCACCAGCAGAGATGTGCAGACAGGGGTTAACACTGAAGCTTTCTTT. Translating it yields CATSRDVQTGVNTEAFF.

This clonotype was detected many times. V and J are TRBV5-1 and TRBJ1-2; D is unclear. The length of the CDR3 is 14 residues. V was clipped by 4 bases and J by 7 bases, with 17 bases between them. The germline V gene has CDR1 SGHRS and CDR2 YFSETQ. The CDR3 DNA follows: TGCGCCAGCAGCGACGTCGGGGAGGATGCTGGCTACACCTTC. Translated: CASSDVGEDAGYTF. Using reference TRBV5-1 and TRBJ1-2 for the parts outside the CDR3, the full variable domain is KAGVTQTPRYLIKTRGQQVTLSCSPISGHRSVSWYQQTPGQGLQFLFEYFSETQRNKGNFPGRFSGRQFSNSRSEMNVSTLELGDSALYLCASSDVGEDAGYTFGSGTRLTVV.

This clonotype was seen many times. The chain carries TRBV20-1 and TRBJ1-3; tentative D call: TRBD1 (6 bases). V lost 2 bases to trimming and J lost 0 bases, with 14 bases between them. The CDR3 spans 16 residues. The germline CDR1 and CDR2 sequences are DFQATT and SNEGSKA (reference sequence). DNA for the CDR3: TGCAGTGCTAGATACGGGGGCACATACTCTGGAAACACCATATATTTT. Translation: CSARYGGTYSGNTIYF.

The chain recombines TRBV12-3 or TRBV12-4 with TRBJ2-7, with TRBD2 matching over 7 bases. The CDR3 is made up of 14 amino acids. V trimming: 3 bases; J trimming: 3 bases; junction bases outside the gene matches: 5. CDR3 residues: CASSFREGFYEQYF. The CDR3 nucleotides read TGTGCCAGCAGTTTCAGGGAGGGTTTCTACGAGCAGTACTTC.

The gene calls are TRBV6-1 and TRBJ2-5; D gene ambiguous. The CDR3 contains 15 residues. V lost 5 bases, J lost 2 bases, and 15 bases lay in between. CDR1 is MNHNS, CDR2 SASEGT, per germline. Here the CDR3 DNA reads TGTGCCAGCAGTCTAGGACGGTGGAGACAAGAGACCCAGTACTTC. Amino acid sequence: CASSLGRWRQETQYF.

This chain links TRBV10-3 with TRBJ2-6, with a weak D call TRBD2 (7 bases). Trimming pared 0 bases from V and 0 bases from J, leaving 9 bases between. The CDR3 is made up of 17 amino acids. Germline values: CDR1 ENHRY, CDR2 SYGVKD. CDR3 coding DNA: TGTGCCATCAGTGAGTCGGGGGGGCACTCTGGGGCCAACGTCCTGACTTTC. It is translated as CAISESGGHSGANVLTF.

In this sample, this clonotype turned up a few times. This chain connects TRBV25-1 to TRBJ2-1, with D unresolved. Per germline, CDR1 MGHDK and CDR2 SYGVNS. The CDR3 covers 14 residues. Deletions cut 4 bases from V and 3 bases from J, with 10 bases between. CDR3 residues: CASSGTGFYNEQFF. As DNA, the CDR3 is TGTGCCAGCAGTGGAACCGGGTTCTACAATGAGCAGTTCTTC.

The rearrangement uses TRBV5-1 and TRBJ2-4; unclear D gene. Germline CDR1 reads SGHRS; CDR2 reads YFSETQ. V was clipped by 0 bases and J by 6 bases, with 13 bases between them. The CDR3 has 15 amino acids. Here the CDR3 DNA reads TGCGCCAGCAGCTTGGAGCTCCCTCGAGGAAACATTCAGTACTTC. Translated: CASSLELPRGNIQYF.

The chain has TRBV3-1 and TRBJ2-5; the match to TRBD1 covers 8 bases. This CDR3 is built from 17 residues. The V segment lost 0 bases and the J segment 4 bases; nucleotides outside the gene matches: 10. Germline CDR1 reads LGHDT; CDR2 reads YNNKEL (reference sequence). The CDR3 DNA sequence: TGTGCCAGCAGCCAAGATCGACAGGGGAAAGGAAGAGAGACCCAGTACTTC. Its translation: CASSQDRQGKGRETQYF.

This clonotype was seen a handful of times. The rearrangement joins TRBV4-3 to TRBJ1-4, with D unresolved. CDR3 size: 18 residues. V lost 2 bases, J lost 4 bases, and 20 bases lay in between. Per germline, CDR1 LGHNA and CDR2 YSLEER. The DNA of the CDR3 is TGCGCCAGCAGCCAAATCGGGTTATTGTCTGGCGTTAATGAAAAACTGTTTTTT. It translates to CASSQIGLLSGVNEKLFF.

Only a few counts were recorded for this clonotype. The chain carries TRBV5-5 and TRBJ1-1; 7 nucleotides align to TRBD1. CDR1 and CDR2 (germline): SGHKS, YYEKEE (reference sequence). This CDR3 is built from 13 residues. With V trimmed by 0 bases and J by 8 bases, 4 bases remained unmatched. The DNA for the CDR3 is TGTGCCAGCAGCTTGGGGGACAGCCTAGAAGCTTTCTTT. Amino acids: CASSLGDSLEAFF.

This clonotype has only a few counts. The chain carries TRBV7-2 and TRBJ2-3; D unresolved. The CDR3 is made up of 14 amino acids. Per the germline V gene, CDR1 is SGHTA and CDR2 is FQGNSA. V gave up 2 bases and J gave up 6 bases, with 12 bases separating them. CDR3 DNA sequence: TGTGCCAGCAGCTTAATGGTTTCCGGGGATACGCAGTATTTT. Protein: CASSLMVSGDTQYF.

The V gene is TRBV5-1, the J gene TRBJ1-1; D possibly corresponds to TRBD1 (5 bases). Trimming left V 0 bases short and J 0 bases short, with 9 bases between. The CDR3 is made up of 15 amino acids. The germline gives CDR1 SGHRS, CDR2 YFSETQ. For the CDR3, the DNA is TGCGCCAGCAGCTTGGACAGGAGCATGAACACTGAAGCTTTCTTT. Its protein product is CASSLDRSMNTEAFF. Full variable domain (missing parts from reference TRBV5-1 and TRBJ1-1): KAGVTQTPRYLIKTRGQQVTLSCSPISGHRSVSWYQQTPGQGLQFLFEYFSETQRNKGNFPGRFSGRQFSNSRSEMNVSTLELGDSALYLCASSLDRSMNTEAFFGQGTRLTVV.

This clonotype showed up just a few times. The chain uses TRBV27 and TRBJ2-3, with D hard to call. The CDR3 contains 15 residues. Germline V gives CDR1 MNHEY, CDR2 SMNVEV (reference sequence). V gave up 5 bases and J gave up 1 base, with 13 bases separating them. CDR3 loop: CASSNHADRTDTQYF. In DNA form, the CDR3 reads TGTGCCAGCAGTAACCACGCCGACCGCACAGATACGCAGTATTTT.

The chain has TRBV25-1 and TRBJ2-1, with unresolved D. Between the trimmed V and J ends, which lost 0 bases and 6 bases, there was a span of 3 bases. The CDR3 contains 12 residues. CDR1 MGHDK and CDR2 SYGVNS come from the germline V gene. DNA of the CDR3: TGTGCCAGCAGTGAATATGGCAATGAGCAGTTCTTC. The encoded protein is CASSEYGNEQFF.

This chain uses TRBV14 with TRBJ1-1; D unclear. V gave up 1 base and J gave up 10 bases, with 13 bases separating them. Germline V CDR1 and CDR2: SGHDN, FVKESK. This CDR3 has 13 amino acids. This CDR3 reads CASSQAVKGLAFF. The CDR3 region has the DNA TGTGCCAGCAGCCAAGCGGTGAAAGGGCTAGCTTTCTTT.

This rearrangement joins TRBV7-2 to TRBJ1-1; no reliable D call. V gave up 9 bases and J gave up 10 bases, with 9 bases separating them. CDR1 and CDR2 from the germline V gene are SGHTA and FQGNSA. The CDR3 consists of 9 residues. The CDR3 DNA reads as TGTGCCAGTGGGGAGGGAGCTTTCTTT. It encodes CASGEGAFF.

This clonotype was found many times. This rearrangement joins TRBV5-6 to TRBJ2-2; 11 bases align to TRBD2. The V gene end was trimmed by 7 bases and the J gene end by 4 bases; junction bases not matched to a gene: 3. The CDR3 is made up of 14 amino acids. Germline V CDR1 and CDR2: SGHDT, YYEEEE. CDR3 loop: CASHLAGGTGELFF. For the CDR3, the DNA is TGTGCCAGCCACCTAGCGGGGGGCACCGGGGAGCTGTTTTTT.

The rearrangement joins TRBV25-1 to TRBJ1-4; D possibly corresponds to TRBD1 (5 bases). The germline V gene has CDR1 MGHDK and CDR2 SYGVNS. V gave up 2 bases and J gave up 4 bases, with 8 bases separating them. This CDR3 has 14 residues. The chain's CDR3 is CASSELRDNEKLFF. CDR3 DNA sequence: TGTGCCAGCAGTGAACTCAGGGATAATGAAAAACTGTTTTTT.

J is TRBJ2-3 and V is TRBV7-2; no reliable D call. Germline assignment: CDR1 SGHTA and CDR2 FQGNSA. This CDR3 contains 12 residues. V lost 8 bases to trimming and J lost 2 bases, with 8 bases between them. The DNA of the CDR3 is TGTGCCAGCGCCCCGGACACAGATACGCAGTATTTT. It encodes CASAPDTDTQYF.

The genes are TRBV2 and TRBJ1-2; D remains ambiguous. The CDR3 sequence is 12 residues long. Trimming took off 3 bases at V and 4 bases at J, with 6 bases between the two ends. In germline, CDR1 is SNHLY, CDR2 FYNNEI. The CDR3 DNA sequence: TGTGCCAGCAGTGAGGTTGCCTATGGCTACACCTTC. Translation: CASSEVAYGYTF.

There are a few counts of this clonotype. The chain recombines TRBV20-1 with TRBJ1-3; D is perhaps TRBD1 (5 bases). Germline V lookup: CDR1 DFQATT, CDR2 SNEGSKA (reference sequence). The CDR3 is made up of 15 amino acids. The V end lost 3 bases, the J end lost 4 bases, and 16 bases lay between the germline ends. In nucleotides, the CDR3 is TGCAGTGCTAGCCGCGCCGCCACAGGAGGAAACACCATATATTTT. Residues: CSASRAATGGNTIYF.

V usage is TRBV27 and J usage is TRBJ1-1; D call uncertain. CDR3 size: 14 residues. From germline, CDR1 is MNHEY and CDR2 SMNVEV (reference sequence). V lost 2 bases and J 7 bases, leaving 14 bases between the germline ends. CDR3 sequence reads: CASSLNRGKVEAFF. As DNA, the CDR3 is TGTGCCAGCAGTTTAAATAGAGGGAAAGTTGAAGCTTTCTTT.